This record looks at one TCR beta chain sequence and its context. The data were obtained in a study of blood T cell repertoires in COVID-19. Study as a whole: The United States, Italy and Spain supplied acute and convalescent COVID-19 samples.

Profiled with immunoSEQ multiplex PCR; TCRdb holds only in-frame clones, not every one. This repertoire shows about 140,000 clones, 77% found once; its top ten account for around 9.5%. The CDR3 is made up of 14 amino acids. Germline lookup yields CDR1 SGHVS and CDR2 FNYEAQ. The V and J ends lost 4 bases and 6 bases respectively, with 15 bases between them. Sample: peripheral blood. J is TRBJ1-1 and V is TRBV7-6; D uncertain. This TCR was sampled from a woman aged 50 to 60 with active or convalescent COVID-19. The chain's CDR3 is CASSSIGKRAEAFF. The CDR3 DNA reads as TGTGCCAGCAGCTCAATTGGAAAACGGGCTGAAGCTTTCTTT.